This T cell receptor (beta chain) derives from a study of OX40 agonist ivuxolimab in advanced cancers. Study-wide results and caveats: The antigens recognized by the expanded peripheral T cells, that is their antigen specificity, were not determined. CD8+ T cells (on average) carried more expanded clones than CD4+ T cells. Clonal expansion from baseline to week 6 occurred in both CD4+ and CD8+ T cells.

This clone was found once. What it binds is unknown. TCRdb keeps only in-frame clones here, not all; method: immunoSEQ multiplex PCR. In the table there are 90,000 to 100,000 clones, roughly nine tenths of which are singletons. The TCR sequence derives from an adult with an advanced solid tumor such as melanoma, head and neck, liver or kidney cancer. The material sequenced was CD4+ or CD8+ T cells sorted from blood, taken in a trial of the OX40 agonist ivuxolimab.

For the CDR3, the DNA is TGTGCCTGGAGTGTAAAGGGAAACGCGAACACCGGGGAGCTGTTTTTT. Amino acid sequence: CAWSVKGNANTGELFF. The rearrangement uses TRBV30 and TRBJ2-2, with D unclear. Trimming cost V 0 bases and J 0 bases, with 11 bases left between them. From germline, CDR1 is GTSNPN and CDR2 SVGIG (reference sequence). This CDR3 region has 16 residues.